This entry is about one TCR beta chain. Its antigen is undetermined. The method was immunoSEQ multiplex PCR; TCRdb's version includes in-frame clones alone and lacks a portion of them. The table includes tens of thousands of clones, roughly 84% detected once. The CDR3 runs 15 residues. Trimming took off 6 bases at V and 1 base at J, with 12 bases between the two ends. The sample comes from a study of T cell responses to AZD1222 COVID-19 vaccine. Broader study findings: None of the repertoires were sampled until the peak T cell response had passed. Most donors were white British, females outnumbered males, and clonal diversity was possibly underestimated. When two AZD1222 doses had been given, Spike-specific TCR breadth and depth rose.

The clonotype was recovered from an adult in good health. The rearrangement joins TRBV23-1 to TRBJ2-2; D call uncertain. TRBV23-1 is an open reading frame whose function is uncertain. Here the sequenced sample was peripheral blood, taken on day 0 of AZD1222 vaccination. The CDR3 sequence: CASRNTVENTGELFF. The CDR3 nucleotides are TGCGCCAGCAGGAACACGGTAGAGAACACCGGGGAGCTGTTTTTT.